This T cell receptor beta chain was obtained from a study of cytomegalovirus exposure and HLA in healthy donors. It was with 60 Vbeta and 13 Jbeta primers that the PCR ran. Repertoires were generated with immunoSEQ multiplex PCR, while TCRdb's copy carries only in-frame clones and drops some. The table includes fewer than 180,000 clones, roughly 77% detected once. The clonotype comes from a human donor in good health. The sequencing input was PBMCs.

CDR3 coding DNA: TGTGCCAGCAGCCGAGGACAGGGTAGCACAGATACGCAGTATTTT. It is translated as CASSRGQGSTDTQYF. V and J are TRBV7-9 and TRBJ2-3; 8 bases fit TRBD1. The germline V gene has CDR1 SEHNR and CDR2 FQNEAQ (reference sequence). This CDR3 spans 15 amino acids. V lost 5 bases, J lost 0 bases, and 4 bases stayed unmatched.